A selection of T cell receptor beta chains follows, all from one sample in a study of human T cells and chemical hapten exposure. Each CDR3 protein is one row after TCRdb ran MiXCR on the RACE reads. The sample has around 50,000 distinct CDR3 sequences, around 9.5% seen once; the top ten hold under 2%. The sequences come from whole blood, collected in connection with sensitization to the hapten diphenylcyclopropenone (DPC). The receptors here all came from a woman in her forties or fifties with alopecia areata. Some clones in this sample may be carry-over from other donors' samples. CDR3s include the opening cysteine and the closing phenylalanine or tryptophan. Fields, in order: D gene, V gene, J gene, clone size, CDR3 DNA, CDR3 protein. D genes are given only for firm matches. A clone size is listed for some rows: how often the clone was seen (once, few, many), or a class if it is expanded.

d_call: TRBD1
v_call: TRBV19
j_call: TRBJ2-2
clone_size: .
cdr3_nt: TGTGCCACCTTACCCCCGGGACAGGAGAACACCGGGGAGCTGTTTTTT
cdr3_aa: CATLPPGQENTGELFF

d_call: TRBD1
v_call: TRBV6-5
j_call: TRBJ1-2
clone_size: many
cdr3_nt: TGTGCCAGCAGTTACTCCTCCGGGACAGGGGCTTCCTATGGCTACACCTTC
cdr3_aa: CASSYSSGTGASYGYTF

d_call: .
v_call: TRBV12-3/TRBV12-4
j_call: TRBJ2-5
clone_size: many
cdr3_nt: TGTGCCAGCAGTCCAAGACTCGGCCACCAAGAGACCCAGTACTTC
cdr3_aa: CASSPRLGHQETQYF

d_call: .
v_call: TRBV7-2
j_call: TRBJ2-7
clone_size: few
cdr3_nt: TGTGCCAGCAGCTTGCATAACTACGAGCAGTACTTC
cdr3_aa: CASSLHNYEQYF

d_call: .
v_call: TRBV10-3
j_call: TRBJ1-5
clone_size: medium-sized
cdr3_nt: TGTGCCATCAGGGAAGGACAGCTCAATCAGCCCCAGCATTTT
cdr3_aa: CAIREGQLNQPQHF

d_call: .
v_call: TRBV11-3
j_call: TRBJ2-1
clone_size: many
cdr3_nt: TGTGCCAGCAGCTCCCGGACTCGGAATGAGCAGTTCTTC
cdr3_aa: CASSSRTRNEQFF

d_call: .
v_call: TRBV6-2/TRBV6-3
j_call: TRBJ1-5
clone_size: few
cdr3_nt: TGTGCCAGCACCGACAGGATTAGCAATCAGCCCCAGCATTTT
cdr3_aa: CASTDRISNQPQHF

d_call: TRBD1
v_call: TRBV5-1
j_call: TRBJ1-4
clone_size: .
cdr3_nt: TGCGCCAGCAGCCCCCGAGAGGGGGCGAAGGGAAAACTGTTTTTT
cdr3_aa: CASSPREGAKGKLFF

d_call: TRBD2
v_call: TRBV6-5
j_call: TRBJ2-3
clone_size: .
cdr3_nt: TGTGCCAGCAGTTTACTAGCGGTCGCAACTCGGCGGAGAGATACGCAGTATTTT
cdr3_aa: CASSLLAVATRRRDTQYF

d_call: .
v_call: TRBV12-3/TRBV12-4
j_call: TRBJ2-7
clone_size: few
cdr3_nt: TGTGCCAGCAGGCCAGAGGCAGGGATATACGAGCAGTACTTC
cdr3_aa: CASRPEAGIYEQYF

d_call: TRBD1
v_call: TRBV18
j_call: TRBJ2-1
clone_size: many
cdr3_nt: TGTGCCAGCTCACCCCTCAGGGGGCGAGGGGGAAGCTCCTACAATGAGCAGTTCTTC
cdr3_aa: CASSPLRGRGGSSYNEQFF

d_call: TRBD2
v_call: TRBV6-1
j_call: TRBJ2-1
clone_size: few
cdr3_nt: TGTGCCAGCAGTATACTAGCGGGGTCCTACAATGAGCAGTTCTTC
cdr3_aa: CASSILAGSYNEQFF

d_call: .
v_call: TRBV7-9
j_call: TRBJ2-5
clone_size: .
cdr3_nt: TGTGCCAGCAGCTTAGCAGGGCGGCTAGAGACCCAGTACTTC
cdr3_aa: CASSLAGRLETQYF

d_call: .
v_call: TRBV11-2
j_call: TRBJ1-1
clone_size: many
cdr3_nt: TGTGCCAGCAGCTTAGGACCGAAGAACACTGAAGCTTTCTTT
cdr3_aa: CASSLGPKNTEAFF

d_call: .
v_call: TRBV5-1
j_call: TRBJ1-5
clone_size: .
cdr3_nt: TGCGCCAGCAGTCCGGGATGGAGTGGCAATCAGCCCCAGCATTTT
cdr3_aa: CASSPGWSGNQPQHF

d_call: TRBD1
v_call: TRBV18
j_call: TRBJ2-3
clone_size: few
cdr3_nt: TGTGCCAGCTCACAGGCCCTGACAGGGGAGCCGCAGTATTTT
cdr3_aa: CASSQALTGEPQYF

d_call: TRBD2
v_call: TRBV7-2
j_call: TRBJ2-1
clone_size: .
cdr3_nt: TGTGCCAGCAGCTTATCGGGGACTAGGGCCAATGAGCAGTTCTTC
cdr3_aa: CASSLSGTRANEQFF

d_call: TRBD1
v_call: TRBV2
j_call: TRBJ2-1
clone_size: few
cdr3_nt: TGTGCCAGCAGAGGACAGGGGATCTACAATGAGCAGTTCTTC
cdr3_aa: CASRGQGIYNEQFF

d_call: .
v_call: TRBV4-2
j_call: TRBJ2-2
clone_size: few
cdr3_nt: TGTGCCAGCAGCCAGACACTAGTAATCCTCGCCGGGGAGCTGTTTTTT
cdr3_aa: CASSQTLVILAGELFF

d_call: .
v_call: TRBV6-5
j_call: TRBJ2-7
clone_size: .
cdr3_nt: TGTGCCAGCAGCCGTATACAGCTCTCCTACGAGCAGTACTTC
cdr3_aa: CASSRIQLSYEQYF

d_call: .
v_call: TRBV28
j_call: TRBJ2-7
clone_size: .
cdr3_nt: TGTGCCAGCAGCGACTCACCGGGGTACGAGCAGTACTTC
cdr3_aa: CASSDSPGYEQYF

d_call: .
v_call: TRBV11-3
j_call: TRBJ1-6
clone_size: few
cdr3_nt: TGTGCCAGCAGCTTAGAATTCACTGGGAATTCACCCCTCCACTTT
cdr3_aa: CASSLEFTGNSPLHF

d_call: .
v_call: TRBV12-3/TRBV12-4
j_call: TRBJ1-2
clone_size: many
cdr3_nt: TGTGCCAGCAGTCTCAGCGGGGTTGGCTACACCTTC
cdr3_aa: CASSLSGVGYTF

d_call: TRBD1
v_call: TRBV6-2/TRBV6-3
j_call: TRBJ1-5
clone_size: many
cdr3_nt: TGTGCCAGCAGACAAACAGGGGTGGCCAATCAGCCCCAGCATTTT
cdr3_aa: CASRQTGVANQPQHF

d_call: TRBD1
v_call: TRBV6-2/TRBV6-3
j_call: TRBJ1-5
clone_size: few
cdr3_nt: TGTGCCAGCAGTCCACCGACAGGGCTAAACCAGCCCCAGCATTTT
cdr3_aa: CASSPPTGLNQPQHF

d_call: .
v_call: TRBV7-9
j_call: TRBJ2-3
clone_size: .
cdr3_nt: TGTGCCAGCACCTCCCGTGCAGATACGCAGTATTTT
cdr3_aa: CASTSRADTQYF

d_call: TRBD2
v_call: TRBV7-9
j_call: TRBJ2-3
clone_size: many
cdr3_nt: TGTGCCAGCAGCCTCAGCGGGGCGGGAGATACGCAGTATTTT
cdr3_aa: CASSLSGAGDTQYF

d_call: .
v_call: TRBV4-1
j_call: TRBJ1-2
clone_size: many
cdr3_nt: TGCGCCAGCAGCACAGGAGTCTTCTCCTATGGCTACACCTTC
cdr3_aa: CASSTGVFSYGYTF

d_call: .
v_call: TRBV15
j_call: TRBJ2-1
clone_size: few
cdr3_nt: TGTGCCACCAGCAGGGACAGATACTCCTACAATGAGCAGTTCTTC
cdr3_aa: CATSRDRYSYNEQFF

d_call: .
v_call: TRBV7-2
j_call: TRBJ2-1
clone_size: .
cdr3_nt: TGTGCCAGCAGCTTAGAGTGGCGTAATGTTGGGCAGTTCTTC
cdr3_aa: CASSLEWRNVGQFF

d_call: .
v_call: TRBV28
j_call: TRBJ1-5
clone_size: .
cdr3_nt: TGTGCCAGCAGTTTAGTGACCGTCAATCAGCCCCAGCATTTT
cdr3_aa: CASSLVTVNQPQHF

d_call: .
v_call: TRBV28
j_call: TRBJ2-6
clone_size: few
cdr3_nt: TGTGCCACTACAGGTGGGGACTCTGGGGCCAACGTCCTGACTTTC
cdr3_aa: CATTGGDSGANVLTF

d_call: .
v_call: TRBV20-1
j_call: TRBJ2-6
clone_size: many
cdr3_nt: TGCAGTGCTCCTAGGGGGATAATCTCTGGGGCCAACGTCCTGACTTTC
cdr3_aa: CSAPRGIISGANVLTF

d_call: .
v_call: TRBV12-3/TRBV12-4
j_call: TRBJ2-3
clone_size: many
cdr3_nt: TGTGCCAGCAGTTTCGGTGGGGCAGGGCGCACAGATACGCAGTATTTT
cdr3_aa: CASSFGGAGRTDTQYF

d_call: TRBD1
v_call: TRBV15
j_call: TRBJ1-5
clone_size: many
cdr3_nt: TGTGCCACCAGCAGATCTACAGGGGGAACACAGCCCCAGCATTTT
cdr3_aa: CATSRSTGGTQPQHF

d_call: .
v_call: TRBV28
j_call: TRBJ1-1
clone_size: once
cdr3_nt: TGTGCCAGCATACAGATGAACACTGAAGCTTTCTTT
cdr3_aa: CASIQMNTEAFF

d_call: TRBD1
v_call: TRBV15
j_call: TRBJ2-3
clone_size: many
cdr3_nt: TGTGCCACCCTTTGGGACAGGGGGCGTGCAGATACGCAGTATTTT
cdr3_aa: CATLWDRGRADTQYF

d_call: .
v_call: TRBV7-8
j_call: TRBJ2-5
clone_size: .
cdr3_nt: TGTGCCAGCAGCCTGGGCGTTAAGGAGACCCAGTACTTC
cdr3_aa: CASSLGVKETQYF

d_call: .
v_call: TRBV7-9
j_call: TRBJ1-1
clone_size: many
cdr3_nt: TGTGCCAGCAGCTTAGGATTCAGGACCATGAACACTGAAGCTTTCTTT
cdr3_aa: CASSLGFRTMNTEAFF

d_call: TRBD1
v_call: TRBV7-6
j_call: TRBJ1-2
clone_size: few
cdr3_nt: TGTGCCAGCAGCCCCCGCCGGGACAGTCGCGGCTACACCTTC
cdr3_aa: CASSPRRDSRGYTF

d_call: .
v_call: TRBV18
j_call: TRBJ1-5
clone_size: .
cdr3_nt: TGTGCCAGCTCACCGCCTGGGAATAGCAATCAGCCCCAGCATTTT
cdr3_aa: CASSPPGNSNQPQHF

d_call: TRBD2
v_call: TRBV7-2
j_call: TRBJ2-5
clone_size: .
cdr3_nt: TGTGCCAGCAGCCGACTAGCGGGGGGGCTCGGAGAGACCCAGTACTTC
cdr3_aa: CASSRLAGGLGETQYF

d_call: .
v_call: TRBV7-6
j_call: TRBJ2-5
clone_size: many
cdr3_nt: TGTGCCAGCAGCTTAATAGAATCCGAGACCCAGTACTTC
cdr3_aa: CASSLIESETQYF

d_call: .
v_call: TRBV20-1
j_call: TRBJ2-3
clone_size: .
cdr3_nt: TGCAGTGCTAGCCCAGGGAGGAGCACAGATACGCAGTATTTT
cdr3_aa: CSASPGRSTDTQYF

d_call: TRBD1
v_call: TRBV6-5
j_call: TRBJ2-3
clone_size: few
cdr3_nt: TGTGCCAGCAGTCCCCCGGGACAGGGTACAGATACGCAGTATTTT
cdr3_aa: CASSPPGQGTDTQYF

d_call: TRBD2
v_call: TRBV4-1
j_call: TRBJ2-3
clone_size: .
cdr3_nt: TGCGCCAGCAGCCAGGCTTCGAAGCGGGGGGGCTTAGATACGCAGTATTTT
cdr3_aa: CASSQASKRGGLDTQYF

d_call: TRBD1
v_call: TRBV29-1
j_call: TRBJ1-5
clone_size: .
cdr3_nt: TGCAGCGTTAGTCAGGGGGGCAATCAGCCCCAGCATTTT
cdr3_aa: CSVSQGGNQPQHF

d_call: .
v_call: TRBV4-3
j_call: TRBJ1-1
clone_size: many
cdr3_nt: TGCGCCAGCAGCCAAGATTCAAGCAGGGAAAAGGTTCTCTTT
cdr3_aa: CASSQDSSREKVLF

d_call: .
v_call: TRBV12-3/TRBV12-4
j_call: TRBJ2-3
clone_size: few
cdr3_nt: TGTGCCAGCAGTTCTCCCCTAACAGGGTTCACAGATACGCAGTATTTT
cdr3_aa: CASSSPLTGFTDTQYF

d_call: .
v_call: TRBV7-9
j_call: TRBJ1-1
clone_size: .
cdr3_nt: TGTGCCAGCAGCCTTACAGCCCGGGGTGAAGCTTTCTTT
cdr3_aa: CASSLTARGEAFF

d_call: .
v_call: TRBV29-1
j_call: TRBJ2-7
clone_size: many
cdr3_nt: TGCAGCTCAGCCGTCGGGGTAGGATACGAGCAGTACTTC
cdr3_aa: CSSAVGVGYEQYF